This T cell receptor beta chain was sequenced in a study of cytomegalovirus exposure and HLA in healthy donors. It was with 60 Vbeta and 13 Jbeta primers that the PCR ran. Sequencing was performed with immunoSEQ multiplex PCR; in TCRdb, only in-frame clones are kept and a portion is missing. The repertoire consists of 150,000 to 200,000 clones, with under 75% occurring once and the leading ten covering roughly 6.6%. A word on this clone: Its specificity is unknown.

The CDR3 extends over 15 amino acids. Germline CDR1 reads SGHDT; CDR2 reads YYEEEE. Trimming left V 0 bases short and J 4 bases short, with 13 bases between. The study, taken as a whole, reports: Some V segments (TRBV6-2 and TRBV6-3 among them) were excluded as indistinguishable. Altogether, more than 150 TCR beta chains were recorded as cytomegalovirus-associated.

The chain couples TRBV5-6 to TRBJ2-5; the D gene is possibly TRBD2 (6 bases). The source is a man aged 35-49 years in good health and CMV-seropositive. The source material was PBMCs. In nucleotides, the CDR3 is TGTGCCAGCAGCTTGGTCGGGGGAGTGGGAGAGACCCAGTACTTC. Translation: CASSLVGGVGETQYF.